This TCR beta chain was captured by sequencing in a study of OX40 agonist ivuxolimab in advanced cancers. The V and J ends lost 0 bases and 7 bases respectively, with 12 bases between them. Per the germline V gene, CDR1 is MGHRA and CDR2 is YSYEKL. This CDR3 is built from 14 residues. TCRdb's table, derived via immunoSEQ multiplex PCR, lists solely in-frame clones and lacks some. The sample includes approximately 45,000 clones, 70% to 90% of them seen just once. The chain combines TRBV4-1 with TRBJ1-1; D perhaps matches TRBD1 (6 bases). The sample consisted of CD4+ or CD8+ T cells sorted from blood, taken in a trial of the OX40 agonist ivuxolimab. This TCR came from an adult with an advanced solid tumor such as melanoma, head and neck, liver or kidney cancer. DNA for the CDR3: TGCGCCAGCAGCCAAGAGTCAGGGGTAATTGAAGCTTTCTTT. Its translation is CASSQESGVIEAFF.